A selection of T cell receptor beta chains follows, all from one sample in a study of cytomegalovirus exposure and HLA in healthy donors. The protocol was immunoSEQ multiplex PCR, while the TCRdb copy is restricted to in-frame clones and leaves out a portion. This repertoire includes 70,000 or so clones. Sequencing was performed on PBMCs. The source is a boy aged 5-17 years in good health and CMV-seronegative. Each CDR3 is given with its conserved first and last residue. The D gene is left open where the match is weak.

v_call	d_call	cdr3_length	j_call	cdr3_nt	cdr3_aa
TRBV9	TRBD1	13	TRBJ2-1	TGTGCCAGCAGCGTTCAGGGGGCGGGTGAGCAGTTCTTC	CASSVQGAGEQFF
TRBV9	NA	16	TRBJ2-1	TGTGCCAGCAGCGTAGGCCCTAGAGGGGGGGCCAATGAGCAGTTCTTC	CASSVGPRGGANEQFF
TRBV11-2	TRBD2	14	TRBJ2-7	TGTGCCAGCAGCTTCCTAGCGGGAGCTAGGGAGCAGTACTTC	CASSFLAGAREQYF
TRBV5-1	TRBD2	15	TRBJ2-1	TGCGCCAGCAGCTTGGGGACTAGCGGCGACAATGAGCAGTTCTTC	CASSLGTSGDNEQFF
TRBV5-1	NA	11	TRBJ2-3	TGCGCCAGCAGCACGCGAGATACGCAGTATTTT	CASSTRDTQYF
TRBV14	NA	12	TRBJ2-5	TGTGCCAGCAGCCAGTCCGCGGAGACCCAGTACTTC	CASSQSAETQYF
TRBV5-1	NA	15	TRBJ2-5	TGCGCCAGCAGCTTTGCGGGACCTTCCCAAGAGACCCAGTACTTC	CASSFAGPSQETQYF
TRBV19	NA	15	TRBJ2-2	TGTGCCAGTAGTAGTGACTCCGCGAACACCGGGGAGCTGTTTTTT	CASSSDSANTGELFF
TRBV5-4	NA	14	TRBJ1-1	TGTGCCACAGCTGCGGGCAGTCTAAAGACTGAAGCTTTCTTT	CATAAGSLKTEAFF
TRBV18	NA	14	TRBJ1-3	TGTGCCAGCTCACCAGGGGACACGAGAAACACCATATATTTT	CASSPGDTRNTIYF
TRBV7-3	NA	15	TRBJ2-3	TGTGCCAGCAGCTTAACTAGCGGAAGCACAGATACGCAGTATTTT	CASSLTSGSTDTQYF
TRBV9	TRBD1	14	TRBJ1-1	TGTGCCAGCAGCGTGGGGGACAGTTACACTGAAGCTTTCTTT	CASSVGDSYTEAFF
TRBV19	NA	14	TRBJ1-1	TGTGCCAGTATGGGGGCAAGGGGAGACACTGAAGCTTTCTTT	CASMGARGDTEAFF
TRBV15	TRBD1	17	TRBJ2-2	TGTGCCACCACACATCCCGGAGGGACAGGGGGCTCCGGGGAGCTGTTTTTT	CATTHPGGTGGSGELFF
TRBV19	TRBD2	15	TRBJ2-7	TGTGCCAGTAGTTCCTCGACTAGCGGGTATGGGGAGCAGTACTTC	CASSSSTSGYGEQYF
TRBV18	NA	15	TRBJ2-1	TGTGCCAGCTCACCAGGGGGCGAAGGTAGCCATGAGCAGTTCTTC	CASSPGGEGSHEQFF
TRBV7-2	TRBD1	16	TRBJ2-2	TGTGCCAGCAGCTTCGGGACAGGGGCTAACACCGGGGAGCTGTTTTTT	CASSFGTGANTGELFF
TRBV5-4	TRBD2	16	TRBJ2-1	TGTGCCAGCAGCTTGCCCGGGACTAGCGGTTCCAATGAGCAGTTCTTC	CASSLPGTSGSNEQFF
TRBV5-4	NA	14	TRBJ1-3	TGTGCCAGCAGCTTAGATCAGGGTCTCAACACCATATATTTT	CASSLDQGLNTIYF
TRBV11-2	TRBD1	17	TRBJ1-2	TGTGCCAGCAGCTTAGCGGGATATCAGGGGACAGGGGGGGGCTACACCTTC	CASSLAGYQGTGGGYTF
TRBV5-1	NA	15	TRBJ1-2	TGCGCCAGCAGCTTGGCCTCAGGGATGGGTTATGGCTACACCTTC	CASSLASGMGYGYTF
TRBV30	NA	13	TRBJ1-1	TGTGCCTGGAGTCCTAACAGGGAAGCTGAAGCTTTCTTT	CAWSPNREAEAFF
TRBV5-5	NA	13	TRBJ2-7	TGTGCCAGCAGCTACACGACAGCCTACGAGCAGTACTTC	CASSYTTAYEQYF
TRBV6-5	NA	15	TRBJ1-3	TGTGCCAGCAAAAGCGGGACCTCCTCTGGAAACACCATATATTTT	CASKSGTSSGNTIYF
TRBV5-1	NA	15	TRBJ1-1	TGCGCCAGCAGCCTTTCTTCTACAGGGAAGGCTGAAGCTTTCTTT	CASSLSSTGKAEAFF
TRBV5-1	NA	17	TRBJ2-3	TGCGCCAGCAGCTCCCCCCTTCGAGGGAAGAGCACAGATACGCAGTATTTT	CASSSPLRGKSTDTQYF
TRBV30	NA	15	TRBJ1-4	TGTGCCTGCGGGGGTATTGTAGCAACTAATGAAAAACTGTTTTTT	CACGGIVATNEKLFF
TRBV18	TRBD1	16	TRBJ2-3	TGTGCCAGCTCATCTTTAAAGACAGGGAGCACAGATACGCAGTATTTT	CASSSLKTGSTDTQYF
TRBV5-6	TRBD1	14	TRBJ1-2	TGTGCCAGCAGCCTCGGACAGGGGGCTGTTGGCTACACCTTC	CASSLGQGAVGYTF
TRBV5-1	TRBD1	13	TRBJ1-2	TGCGCCAGCAGCACCGGACAGGGCCATGGCTACACCTTC	CASSTGQGHGYTF
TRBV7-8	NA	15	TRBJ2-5	TGTGCCAGCAGCTTTCAAACAGGGCGCCTCGGGACCCAGTACTTC	CASSFQTGRLGTQYF
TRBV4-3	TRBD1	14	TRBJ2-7	TGCGCCAGCAGCCAAGGACAGGGGGCCTACGAGCAGTACTTC	CASSQGQGAYEQYF
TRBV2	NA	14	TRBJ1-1	TGTGCCAGCACGAAACAGGGAGCTTACACTGAAGCTTTCTTT	CASTKQGAYTEAFF
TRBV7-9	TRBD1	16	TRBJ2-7	TGTGCCAGCAGCTTCGTTGCGGGACAGGGTTCCTACGAGCAGTACTTC	CASSFVAGQGSYEQYF
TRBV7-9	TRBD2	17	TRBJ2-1	TGTGCCAGCAGCTTAGATTGGCTAGCGGGCTCCTACAATGAGCAGTTCTTC	CASSLDWLAGSYNEQFF
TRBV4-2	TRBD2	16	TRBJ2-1	TGTGCCAGCAGCCCCCTGGCGGGGGGGAGTAATGATGAGCAGTTCTTC	CASSPLAGGSNDEQFF
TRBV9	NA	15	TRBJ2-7	TGTGCCAGCAGCGTAGGGGGTAGCGGAGACTACGAGCAGTACTTC	CASSVGGSGDYEQYF
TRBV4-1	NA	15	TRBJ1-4	TGCGCCAGCAGCCAAATGGGAGCCTGGAATGAAAAACTGTTTTTT	CASSQMGAWNEKLFF
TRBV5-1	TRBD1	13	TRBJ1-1	TGCGCCAGCAGCTTAACAGGGGGCACTGAAGCTTTCTTT	CASSLTGGTEAFF
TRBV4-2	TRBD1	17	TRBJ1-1	TGTGCCAGCAGCCAAGAGACAGGGGCCTCGATGGGCACTGAAGCTTTCTTT	CASSQETGASMGTEAFF
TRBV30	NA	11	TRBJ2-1	TGTGCCTGGAGCGGGATCAATGAGCAGTTCTTC	CAWSGINEQFF
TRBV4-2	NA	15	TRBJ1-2	TGTGCCAGCAGCCAGAAAAAACAGGGATTATGGGGCTACACCTTC	CASSQKKQGLWGYTF
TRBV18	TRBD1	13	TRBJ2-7	TGTGCCAGCTCACTCCGGGACAGCGGCGAGCAGTACTTC	CASSLRDSGEQYF
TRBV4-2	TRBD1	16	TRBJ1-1	TGTGCCAGCAGCCCCAGGGACAGCGACCATAACACTGAAGCTTTCTTT	CASSPRDSDHNTEAFF
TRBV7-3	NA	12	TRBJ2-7	TGTGCCAGCAGGGTCAGGGGAAGCGAGCAGTACTTC	CASRVRGSEQYF
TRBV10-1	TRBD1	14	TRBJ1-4	TGCGCCAGCAGTGAGCAGGGACAGACTGAAAAACTGTTTTTT	CASSEQGQTEKLFF
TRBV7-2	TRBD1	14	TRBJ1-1	TGTGCCAGCAGCTTCCGGACAGGGGAGACTGAAGCTTTCTTT	CASSFRTGETEAFF
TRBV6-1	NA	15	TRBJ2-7	TGTGCCAGCAGTGAAACGACAGGCAGCTCCTACGAGCAGTACTTC	CASSETTGSSYEQYF
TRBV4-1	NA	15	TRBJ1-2	TGCGCCAGCAGCCAAACTGGCAGGTTATACTATGGCTACACCTTC	CASSQTGRLYYGYTF
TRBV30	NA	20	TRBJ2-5	TGTGCCTGGAGTATTGGACTGGTCAGCCGAGTATACAAAAAACAAGAGACCCAGTACTTC	CAWSIGLVSRVYKKQETQYF
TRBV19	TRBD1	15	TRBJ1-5	TGTGCCAGTAGCCCCGGGACAGCCTACAATCAGCCCCAGCATTTT	CASSPGTAYNQPQHF
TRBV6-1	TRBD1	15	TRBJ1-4	TGTGCCAGCACCCTCGTGAGGGGGCAGGGTGAAAAACTGTTTTTT	CASTLVRGQGEKLFF
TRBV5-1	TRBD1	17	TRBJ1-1	TGCGCCAGCAGCTCCTCCGGGACAGGGCAAATGAACACTGAAGCTTTCTTT	CASSSSGTGQMNTEAFF
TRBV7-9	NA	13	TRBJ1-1	TGTGCCAGCAGCCCAGGGGCGTGGGGTGAAGCTTTCTTT	CASSPGAWGEAFF
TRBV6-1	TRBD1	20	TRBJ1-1	TGTGCCAGCAGTGAAGCGACGGGAATAATTAAAAGGACAGGGCTCACTGAAGCTTTCTTT	CASSEATGIIKRTGLTEAFF
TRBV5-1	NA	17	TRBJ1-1	TGCGCCAGCAGCCTGACAGCGACTAGAGCTATAAACACTGAAGCTTTCTTT	CASSLTATRAINTEAFF
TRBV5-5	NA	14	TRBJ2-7	TGTGCCAGCAGGGGGAGACTAGTTTCGATCGAGCAGTACTTC	CASRGRLVSIEQYF